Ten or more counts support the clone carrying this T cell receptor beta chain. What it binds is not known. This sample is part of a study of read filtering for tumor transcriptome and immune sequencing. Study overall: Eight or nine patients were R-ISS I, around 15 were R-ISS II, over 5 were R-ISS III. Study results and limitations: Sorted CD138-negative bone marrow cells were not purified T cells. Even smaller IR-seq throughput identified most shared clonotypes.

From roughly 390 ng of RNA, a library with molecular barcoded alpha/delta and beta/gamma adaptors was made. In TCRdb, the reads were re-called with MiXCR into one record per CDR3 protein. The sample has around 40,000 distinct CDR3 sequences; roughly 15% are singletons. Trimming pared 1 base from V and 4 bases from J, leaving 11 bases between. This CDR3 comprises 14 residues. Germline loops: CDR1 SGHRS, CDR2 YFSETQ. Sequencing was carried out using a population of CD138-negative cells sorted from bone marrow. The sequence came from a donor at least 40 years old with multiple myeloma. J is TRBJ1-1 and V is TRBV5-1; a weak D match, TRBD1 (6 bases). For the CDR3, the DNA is TGCGCCAGCAGCTTGAGACAGGCCGGCACTGAAGCTTTCTTT. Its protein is CASSLRQAGTEAFF.